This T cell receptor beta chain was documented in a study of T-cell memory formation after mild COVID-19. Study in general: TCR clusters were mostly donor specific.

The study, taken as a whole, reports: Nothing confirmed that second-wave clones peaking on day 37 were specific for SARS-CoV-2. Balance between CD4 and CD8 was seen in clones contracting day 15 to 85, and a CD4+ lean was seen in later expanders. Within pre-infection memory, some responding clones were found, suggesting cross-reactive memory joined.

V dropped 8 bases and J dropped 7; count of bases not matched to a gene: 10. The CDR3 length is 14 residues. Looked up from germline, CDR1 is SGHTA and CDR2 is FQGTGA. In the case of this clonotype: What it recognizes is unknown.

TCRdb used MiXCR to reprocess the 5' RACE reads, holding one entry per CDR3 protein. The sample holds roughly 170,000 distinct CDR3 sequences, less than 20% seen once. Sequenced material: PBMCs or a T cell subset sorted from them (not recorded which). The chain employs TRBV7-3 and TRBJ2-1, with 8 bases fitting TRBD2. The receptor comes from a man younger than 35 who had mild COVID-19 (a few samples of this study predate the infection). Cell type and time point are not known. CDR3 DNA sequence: TGTGCCAGCCGCTCGACGGGGGGGCATAATGAGCAGTTCTTC. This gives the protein CASRSTGGHNEQFF.